This T cell receptor (beta chain) comes out of a study of T cells after posttransplantation cyclophosphamide. Clones were sequenced by immunoSEQ multiplex PCR, and TCRdb holds only the in-frame ones, with some missing. This table has tens of thousands of clones, 75% to 95% appearing once. The naive gate required viable CD3+CD4+ or CD3+CD8+ cells with CCR7+CD45RA+CD45RO-CD95-CD27+CD28+ phenotype. The related graft donor's blood sample was taken on the day of bone marrow donation. CDR1 LGHNA and CDR2 YNFKEQ come from the germline V gene. The J segment lost 1 base and the V segment lost 4 bases, leaving 4 bases of the junction unmatched. CDR3 size: 16 residues. Turning to this clone: The antigen is undetermined.

Study-level results: Blood and skin or GI T cell repertoires showed limited TRB overlap. Recipient CMV seropositivity and CMV reactivation strongly tracked TRB clonality. Donor CD8+ memory clones often dominated recipient blood repertoires at later times.

The TCR originated in a man aged 30-40 years in good health and a related stem cell transplant donor. The V gene is TRBV4-2, the J gene TRBJ2-5, with 12 bases aligning to TRBD2. The sequenced sample consisted of naive CD4+ T cells sorted from blood. DNA of the CDR3: TGTGCCAGCAGCCCCACTAGCGGGGGGATCCAAGAGACCCAGTACTTC. Translated: CASSPTSGGIQETQYF.